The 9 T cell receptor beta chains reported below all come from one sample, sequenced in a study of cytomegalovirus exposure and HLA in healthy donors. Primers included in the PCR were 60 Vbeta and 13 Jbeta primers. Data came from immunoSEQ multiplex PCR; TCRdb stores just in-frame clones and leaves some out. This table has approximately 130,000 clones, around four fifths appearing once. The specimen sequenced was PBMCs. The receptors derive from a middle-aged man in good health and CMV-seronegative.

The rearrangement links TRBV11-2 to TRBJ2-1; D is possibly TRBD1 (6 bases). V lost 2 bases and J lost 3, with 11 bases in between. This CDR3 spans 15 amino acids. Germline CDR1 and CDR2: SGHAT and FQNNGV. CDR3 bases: TGTGCCAGCAGCTTACTGGACAGATACTACAATGAGCAGTTCTTC. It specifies CASSLLDRYYNEQFF.

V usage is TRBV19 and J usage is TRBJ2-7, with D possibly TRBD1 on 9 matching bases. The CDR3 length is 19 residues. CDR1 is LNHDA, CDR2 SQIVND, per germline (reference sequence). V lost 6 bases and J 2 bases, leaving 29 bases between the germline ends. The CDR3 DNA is TGTGCCAGTAGCCCTCTTAGCGGGGAGGCCGGGACAGGGCCCTACGAGCAGTACTTC. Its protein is CASSPLSGEAGTGPYEQYF.

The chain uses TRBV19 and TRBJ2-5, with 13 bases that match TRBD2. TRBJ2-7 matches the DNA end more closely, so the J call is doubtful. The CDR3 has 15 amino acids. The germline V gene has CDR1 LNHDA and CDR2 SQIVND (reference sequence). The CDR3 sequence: CASSIPGLAGDEQYF. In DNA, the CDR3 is TGTGCCAGTAGTATTCCAGGACTAGCGGGAGACGAGCAGTACTTC.

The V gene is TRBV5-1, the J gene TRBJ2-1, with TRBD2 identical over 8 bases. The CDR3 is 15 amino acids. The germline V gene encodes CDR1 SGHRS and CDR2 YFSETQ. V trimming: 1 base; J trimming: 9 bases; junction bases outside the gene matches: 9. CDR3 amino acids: CASSLNGGVLGEQFF. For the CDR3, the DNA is TGCGCCAGCAGCTTGAACGGGGGGGTCTTGGGTGAGCAGTTCTTC.

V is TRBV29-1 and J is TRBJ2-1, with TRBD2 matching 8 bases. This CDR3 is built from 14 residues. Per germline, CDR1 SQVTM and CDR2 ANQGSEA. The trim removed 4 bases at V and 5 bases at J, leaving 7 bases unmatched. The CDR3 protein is CSVVGLAADNEQFF. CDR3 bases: TGCAGCGTTGTCGGACTAGCCGCCGACAATGAGCAGTTCTTC.

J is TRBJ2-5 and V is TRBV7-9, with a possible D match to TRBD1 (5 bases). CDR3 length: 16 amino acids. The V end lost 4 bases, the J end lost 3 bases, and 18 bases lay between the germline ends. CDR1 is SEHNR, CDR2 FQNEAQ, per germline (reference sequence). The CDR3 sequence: CASSSPPDKPEETQYF. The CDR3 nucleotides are TGTGCCAGCAGCTCCCCACCGGACAAGCCAGAAGAGACCCAGTACTTC.

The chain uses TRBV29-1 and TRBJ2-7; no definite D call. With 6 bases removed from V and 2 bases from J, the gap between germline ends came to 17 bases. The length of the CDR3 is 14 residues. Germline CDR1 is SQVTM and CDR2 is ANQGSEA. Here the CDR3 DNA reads TGCAGCGTCCCCCAGGTCAGACAAACCTACGAGCAGTACTTC. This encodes CSVPQVRQTYEQYF.

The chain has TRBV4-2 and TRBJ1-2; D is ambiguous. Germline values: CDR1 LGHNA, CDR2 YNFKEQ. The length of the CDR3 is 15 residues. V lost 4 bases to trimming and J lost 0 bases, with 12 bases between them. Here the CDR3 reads CASSPSEGANYGYTF. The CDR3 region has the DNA TGTGCCAGCAGCCCGTCCGAAGGAGCTAACTATGGCTACACCTTC.

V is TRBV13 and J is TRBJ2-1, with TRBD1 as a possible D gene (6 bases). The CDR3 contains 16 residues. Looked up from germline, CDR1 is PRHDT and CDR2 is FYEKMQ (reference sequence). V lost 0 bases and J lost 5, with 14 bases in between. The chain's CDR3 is CASSLGVQGIHNEQFF. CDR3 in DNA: TGTGCCAGCAGCTTAGGTGTCCAGGGGATCCACAATGAGCAGTTCTTC.